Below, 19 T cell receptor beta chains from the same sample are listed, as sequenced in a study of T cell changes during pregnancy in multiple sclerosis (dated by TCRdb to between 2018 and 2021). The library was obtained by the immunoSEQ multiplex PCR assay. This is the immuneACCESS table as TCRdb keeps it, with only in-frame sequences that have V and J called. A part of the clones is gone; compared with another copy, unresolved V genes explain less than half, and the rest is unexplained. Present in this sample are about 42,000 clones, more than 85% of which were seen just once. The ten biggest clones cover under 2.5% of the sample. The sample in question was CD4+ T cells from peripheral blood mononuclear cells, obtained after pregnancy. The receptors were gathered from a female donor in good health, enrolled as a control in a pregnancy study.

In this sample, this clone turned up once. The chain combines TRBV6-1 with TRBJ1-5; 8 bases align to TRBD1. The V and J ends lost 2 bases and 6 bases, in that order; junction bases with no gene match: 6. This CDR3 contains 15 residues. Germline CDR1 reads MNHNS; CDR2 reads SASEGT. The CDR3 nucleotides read TGTGCCAGCAGTGAATGGGGACAGGTCGGTCAGCCCCAGCATTTT. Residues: CASSEWGQVGQPQHF.

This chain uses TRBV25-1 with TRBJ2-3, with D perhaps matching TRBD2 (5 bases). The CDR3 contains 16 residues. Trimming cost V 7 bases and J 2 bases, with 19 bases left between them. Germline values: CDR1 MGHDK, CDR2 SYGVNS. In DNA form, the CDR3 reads TGTGCCAGCACTGGGAGTCGGAGTGGGTACACAGATACGCAGTATTTT. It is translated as CASTGSRSGYTDTQYF. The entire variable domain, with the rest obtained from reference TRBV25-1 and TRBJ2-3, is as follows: EADIYQTPRYLVIGTGKKITLECSQTMGHDKMYWYQQDPGMELHLIHYSYGVNSTEKGDLSSESTVSRIRTEHFPLTLESARPSHTSQYLCASTGSRSGYTDTQYFGPGTRLTVL.

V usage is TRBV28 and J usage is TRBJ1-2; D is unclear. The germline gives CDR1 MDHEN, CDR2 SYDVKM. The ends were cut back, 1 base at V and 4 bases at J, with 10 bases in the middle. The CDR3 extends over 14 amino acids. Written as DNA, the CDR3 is TGTGCCAGCAGTTTATCGTTTCAACTCTATGGCTACACCTTC. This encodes CASSLSFQLYGYTF.

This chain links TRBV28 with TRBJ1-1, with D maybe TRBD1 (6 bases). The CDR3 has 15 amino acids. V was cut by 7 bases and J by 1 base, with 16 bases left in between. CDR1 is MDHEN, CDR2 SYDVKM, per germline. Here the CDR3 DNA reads TGTGCCAGCACTATACAGGGAATGGGGAACACTGAAGCTTTCTTT. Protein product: CASTIQGMGNTEAFF.

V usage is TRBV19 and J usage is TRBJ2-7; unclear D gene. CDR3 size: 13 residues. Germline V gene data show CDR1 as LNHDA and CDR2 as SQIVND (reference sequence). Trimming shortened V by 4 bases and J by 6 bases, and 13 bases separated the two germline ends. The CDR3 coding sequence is TGTGCCAGTAGTACGCACTACAACGGCGAGCAGTACTTC. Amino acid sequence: CASSTHYNGEQYF.

The CDR3 sequence: CASNRQGLDYGYTF. The CDR3 DNA follows: TGTGCCAGCAATAGACAGGGTTTGGACTATGGCTACACCTTC. This sequence joins TRBV6-5 and TRBJ1-2, with TRBD1 matching 7 bases. This CDR3 has 14 amino acids. CDR1 and CDR2 from the germline V gene are MNHEY and SVGAGI. V trimming: 7 bases; J trimming: 3 bases; junction bases outside the gene matches: 8.

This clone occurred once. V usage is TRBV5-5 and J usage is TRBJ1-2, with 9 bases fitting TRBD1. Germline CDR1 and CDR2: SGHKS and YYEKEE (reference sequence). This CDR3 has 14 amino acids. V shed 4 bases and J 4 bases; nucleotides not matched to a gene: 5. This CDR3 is CASSRGQGGYGYTF. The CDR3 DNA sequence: TGTGCCAGCAGCCGGGGACAGGGTGGCTATGGCTACACCTTC.

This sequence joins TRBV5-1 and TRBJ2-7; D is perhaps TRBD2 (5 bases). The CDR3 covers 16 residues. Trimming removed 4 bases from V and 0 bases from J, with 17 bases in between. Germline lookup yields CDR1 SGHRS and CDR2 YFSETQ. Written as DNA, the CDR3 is TGCGCCAGCAGCCCTGCCCGGGGTAGCGCCTCCTACGAGCAGTACTTC. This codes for CASSPARGSASYEQYF.

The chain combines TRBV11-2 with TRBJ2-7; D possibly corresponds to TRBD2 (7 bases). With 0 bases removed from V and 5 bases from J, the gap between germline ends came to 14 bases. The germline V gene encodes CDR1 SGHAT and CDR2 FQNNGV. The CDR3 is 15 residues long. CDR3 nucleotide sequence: TGTGCCAGCAGCTTAGATGGGCGGGGGCTCGACGAGCAGTACTTC. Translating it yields CASSLDGRGLDEQYF.

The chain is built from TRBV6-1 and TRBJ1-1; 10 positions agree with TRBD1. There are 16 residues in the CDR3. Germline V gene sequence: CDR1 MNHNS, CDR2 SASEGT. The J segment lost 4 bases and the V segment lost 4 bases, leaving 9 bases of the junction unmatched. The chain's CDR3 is CASSAGDRGLLTEAFF. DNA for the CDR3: TGTGCCAGCAGTGCCGGGGACAGGGGTCTCCTCACTGAAGCTTTCTTT.

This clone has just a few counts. As DNA, the CDR3 is TGTGCCAGCAGTTGGGGACAGGGAGACACACCCCTCCACTTT. Encoded protein: CASSWGQGDTPLHF. The V call is TRBV27, the J call TRBJ1-6, with TRBD1 matching over 9 bases. Germline trimming cut 4 bases from V and 11 bases from J; bases unmatched to any gene: 6. This CDR3 has 14 residues. Looked up from germline, CDR1 is MNHEY and CDR2 is SMNVEV (reference sequence).

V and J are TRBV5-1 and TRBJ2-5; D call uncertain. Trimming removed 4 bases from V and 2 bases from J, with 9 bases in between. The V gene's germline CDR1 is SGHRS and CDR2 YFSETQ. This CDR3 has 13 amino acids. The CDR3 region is CASSETGQETQYF. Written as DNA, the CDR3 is TGCGCCAGCAGCGAGACTGGGCAAGAGACCCAGTACTTC.

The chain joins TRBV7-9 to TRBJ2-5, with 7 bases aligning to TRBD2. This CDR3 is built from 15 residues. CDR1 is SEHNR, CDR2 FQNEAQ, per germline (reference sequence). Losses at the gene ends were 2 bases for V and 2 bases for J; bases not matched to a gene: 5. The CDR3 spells CASSLWSGGQETQYF. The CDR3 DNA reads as TGTGCCAGCAGCTTATGGTCGGGGGGACAAGAGACCCAGTACTTC.

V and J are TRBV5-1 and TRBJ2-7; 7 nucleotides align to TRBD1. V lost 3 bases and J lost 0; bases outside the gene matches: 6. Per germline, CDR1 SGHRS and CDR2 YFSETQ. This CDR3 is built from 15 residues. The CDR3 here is CASSSEDRISYEQYF. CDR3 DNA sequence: TGCGCCAGCAGCTCCGAGGACAGGATCTCCTACGAGCAGTACTTC.

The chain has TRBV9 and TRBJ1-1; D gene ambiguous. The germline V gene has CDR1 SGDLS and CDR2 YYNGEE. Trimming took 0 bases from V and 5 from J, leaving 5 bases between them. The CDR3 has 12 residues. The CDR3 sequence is CASSVAGTEAFF. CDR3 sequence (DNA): TGTGCCAGCAGCGTAGCGGGGACTGAAGCTTTCTTT.

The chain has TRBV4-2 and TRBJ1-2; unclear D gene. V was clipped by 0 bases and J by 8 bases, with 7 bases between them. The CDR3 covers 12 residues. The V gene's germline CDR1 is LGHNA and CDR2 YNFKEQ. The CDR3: CASSQEVEGYTF. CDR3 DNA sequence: TGTGCCAGCAGCCAAGAGGTCGAGGGCTACACCTTC.

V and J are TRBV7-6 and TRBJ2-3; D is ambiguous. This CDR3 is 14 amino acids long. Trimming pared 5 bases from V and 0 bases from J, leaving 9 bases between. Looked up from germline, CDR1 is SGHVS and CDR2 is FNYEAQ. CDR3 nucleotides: TGTGCCAGCAGCCACCTAAGCAGCACAGATACGCAGTATTTT. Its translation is CASSHLSSTDTQYF. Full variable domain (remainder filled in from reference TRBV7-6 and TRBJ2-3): GAGVSQSPRYKVTKRGQDVALRCDPISGHVSLYWYRQALGQGPEFLTYFNYEAQQDKSGLPNDRFSAERPEGSISTLTIQRTEQRDSAMYRCASSHLSSTDTQYFGPGTRLTVL.

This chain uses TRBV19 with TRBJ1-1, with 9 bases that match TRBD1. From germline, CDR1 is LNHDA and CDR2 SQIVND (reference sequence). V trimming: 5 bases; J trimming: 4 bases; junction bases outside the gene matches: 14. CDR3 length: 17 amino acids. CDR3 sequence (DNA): TGTGCCAGTAGTCCCATACTCGCGACAGGGGGTGTCACTGAAGCTTTCTTT. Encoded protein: CASSPILATGGVTEAFF. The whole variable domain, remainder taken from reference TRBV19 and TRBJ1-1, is DGGITQSPKYLFRKEGQNVTLSCEQNLNHDAMYWYRQDPGQGLRLIYYSQIVNDFQKGDIAEGYSVSREKKESFPLTVTSAQKNPTAFYLCASSPILATGGVTEAFFGQGTRLTVV.

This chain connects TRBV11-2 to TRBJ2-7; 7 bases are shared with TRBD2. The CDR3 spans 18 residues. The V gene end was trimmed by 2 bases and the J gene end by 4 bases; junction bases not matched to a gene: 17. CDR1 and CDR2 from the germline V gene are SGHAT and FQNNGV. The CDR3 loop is CASSLRARDYNPFYEQYF. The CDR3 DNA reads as TGTGCCAGCAGCTTAAGGGCACGGGACTACAATCCGTTTTACGAGCAGTACTTC.